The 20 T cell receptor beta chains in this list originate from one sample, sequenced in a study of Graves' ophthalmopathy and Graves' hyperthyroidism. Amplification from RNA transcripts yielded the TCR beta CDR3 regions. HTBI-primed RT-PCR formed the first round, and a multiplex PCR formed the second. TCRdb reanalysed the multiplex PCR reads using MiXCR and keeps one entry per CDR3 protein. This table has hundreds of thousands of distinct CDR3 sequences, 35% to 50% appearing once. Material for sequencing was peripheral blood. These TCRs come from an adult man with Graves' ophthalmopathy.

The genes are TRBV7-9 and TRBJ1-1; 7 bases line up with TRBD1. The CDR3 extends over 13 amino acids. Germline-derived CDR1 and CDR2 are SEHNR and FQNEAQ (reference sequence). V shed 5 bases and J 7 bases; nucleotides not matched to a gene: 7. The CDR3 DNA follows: TGTGCCAGCAGCGGCCCGGGACAGAGTGAAGCTTTCTTT. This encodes CASSGPGQSEAFF.

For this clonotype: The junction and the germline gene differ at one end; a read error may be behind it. The CDR3 loop reads CASSSSGGPSYGQYF. CDR3 nucleotides: TGTGCCAGCAGTTCTAGCGGGGGCCCCTCCTACGGGCAGTACTTC. The V call is TRBV12-3 or TRBV12-4, the J call TRBJ2-7; the match to TRBD2 covers 10 bases. CDR3 length: 15 residues.

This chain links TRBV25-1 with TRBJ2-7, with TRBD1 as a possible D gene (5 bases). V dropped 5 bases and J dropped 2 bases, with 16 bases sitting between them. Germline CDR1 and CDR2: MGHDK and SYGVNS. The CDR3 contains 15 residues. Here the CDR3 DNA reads TGTGCCAGCAGTTTTCTCCAGGGAAGGACCTACGAGCAGTACTTC. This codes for CASSFLQGRTYEQYF.

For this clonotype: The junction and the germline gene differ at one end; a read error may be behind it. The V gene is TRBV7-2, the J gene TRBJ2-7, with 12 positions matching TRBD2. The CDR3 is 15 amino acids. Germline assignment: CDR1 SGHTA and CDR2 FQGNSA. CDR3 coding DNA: TGTGCCAGCAGCACCTCTAGCGGGAGGGGCGGGGAGCTGTACTTC. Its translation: CASSTSSGRGGELYF.

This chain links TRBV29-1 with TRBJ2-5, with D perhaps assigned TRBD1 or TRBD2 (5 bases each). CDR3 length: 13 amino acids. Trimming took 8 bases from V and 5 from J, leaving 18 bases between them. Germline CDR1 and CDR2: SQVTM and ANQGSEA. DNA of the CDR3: TGCAGCCAAGAAGGGGAGTGGGAGGAGACCCAGTACTTC. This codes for CSQEGEWEETQYF.

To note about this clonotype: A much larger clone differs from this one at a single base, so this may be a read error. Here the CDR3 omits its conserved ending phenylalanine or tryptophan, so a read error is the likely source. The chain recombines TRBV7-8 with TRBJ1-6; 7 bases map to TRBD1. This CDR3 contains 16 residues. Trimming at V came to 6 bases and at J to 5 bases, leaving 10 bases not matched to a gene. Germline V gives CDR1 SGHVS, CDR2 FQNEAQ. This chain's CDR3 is CASSIDRADNNSPLHS. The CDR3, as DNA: TGTGCCAGCAGTATAGACAGGGCTGATAATAATTCACCCCTCCACTCT.

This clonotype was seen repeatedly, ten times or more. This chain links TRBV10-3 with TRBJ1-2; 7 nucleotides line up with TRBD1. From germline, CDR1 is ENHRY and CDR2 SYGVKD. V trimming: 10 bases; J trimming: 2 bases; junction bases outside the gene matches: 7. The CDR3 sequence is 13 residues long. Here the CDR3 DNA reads TGTGCCACCGAGACAGGGACGAACTATGGCTACACCTTC. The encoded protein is CATETGTNYGYTF.

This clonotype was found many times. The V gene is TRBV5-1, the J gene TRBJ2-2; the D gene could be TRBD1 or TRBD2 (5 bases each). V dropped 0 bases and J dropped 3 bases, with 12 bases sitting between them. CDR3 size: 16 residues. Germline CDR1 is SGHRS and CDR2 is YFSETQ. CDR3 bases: TGCGCCAGCAGCTTGGCCTCCGGGACCTACACCGGGGAGCTGTTTTTT. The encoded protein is CASSLASGTYTGELFF.

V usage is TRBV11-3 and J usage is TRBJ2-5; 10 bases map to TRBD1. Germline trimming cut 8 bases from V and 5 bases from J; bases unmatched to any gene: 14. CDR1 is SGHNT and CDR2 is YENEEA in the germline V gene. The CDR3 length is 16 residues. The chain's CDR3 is CASGRQGANRGETQYF. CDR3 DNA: TGTGCCAGCGGCCGACAGGGGGCGAATCGAGGGGAGACCCAGTACTTC.

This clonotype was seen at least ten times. CDR3 bases: TGCGCCAGCAGATCAGGACTAGCGCTGAGCTCCTACGAGCAGTACTTC. Translation gives CASRSGLALSSYEQYF. This sequence joins TRBV10-2 and TRBJ2-7; 9 bases map to TRBD2. This CDR3 spans 16 amino acids. J was trimmed by 0 bases and V by 6 bases; bases with no gene match: 9. Germline V gene sequence: CDR1 WSHSY, CDR2 SAAADI.

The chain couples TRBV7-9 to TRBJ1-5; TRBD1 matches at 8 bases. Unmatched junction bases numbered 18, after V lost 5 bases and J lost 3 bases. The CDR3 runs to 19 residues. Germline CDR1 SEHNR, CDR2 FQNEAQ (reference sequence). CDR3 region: CASSQGPWRTGRLNQPQHF. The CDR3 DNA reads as TGTGCCAGCAGCCAAGGCCCATGGAGGACAGGGAGGCTCAATCAGCCCCAGCATTTT.

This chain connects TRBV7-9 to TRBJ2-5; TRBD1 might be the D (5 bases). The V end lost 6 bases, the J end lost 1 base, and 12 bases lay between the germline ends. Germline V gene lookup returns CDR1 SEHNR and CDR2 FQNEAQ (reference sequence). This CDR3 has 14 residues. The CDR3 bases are TGTGCCAGCAGATCCACAGACAGCCAAGAGACCCAGTACTTC. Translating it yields CASRSTDSQETQYF. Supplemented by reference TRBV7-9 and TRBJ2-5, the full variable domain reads DTGVSQNPRHKITKRGQNVTFRCDPISEHNRLYWYRQTLGQGPEFLTYFQNEAQLEKSRLLSDRFSAERPKGSFSTLEIQRTEQGDSAMYLCASRSTDSQETQYFGPGTRLLVL.

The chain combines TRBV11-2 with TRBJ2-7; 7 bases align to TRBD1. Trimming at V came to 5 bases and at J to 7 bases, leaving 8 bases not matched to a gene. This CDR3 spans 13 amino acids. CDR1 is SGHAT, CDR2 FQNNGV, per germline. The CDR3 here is CASSIGQVQEQYF. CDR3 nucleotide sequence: TGTGCCAGCAGCATAGGACAGGTTCAGGAGCAGTACTTC.

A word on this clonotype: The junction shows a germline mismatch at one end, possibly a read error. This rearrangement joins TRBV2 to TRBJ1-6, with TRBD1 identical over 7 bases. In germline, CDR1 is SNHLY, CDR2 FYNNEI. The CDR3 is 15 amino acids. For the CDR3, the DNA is TGCGCCAGCAGCCGAACAGGGGCGGATAATTCACCCCTCCACTTT. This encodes CASSRTGADNSPLHF.

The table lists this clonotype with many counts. The CDR3 DNA sequence: TGCAGCGTTGCCCTTCCCAGGGACTCTGGGGCCAACGTCCTGACTTTC. Its translation is CSVALPRDSGANVLTF. The chain has TRBV29-1 and TRBJ2-6, with a possible D match to TRBD1 (5 bases). This CDR3 region has 16 residues. From germline, CDR1 is SQVTM and CDR2 ANQGSEA. V dropped 4 bases and J dropped 0 bases, with 13 bases sitting between them.

The CDR3 bases are TGTGCCAGCAGCTTAATGACTAGCGGGGGGGCTAGCTCCTACGAGCAGTACTTC. This encodes CASSLMTSGGASSYEQYF. The gene calls are TRBV7-8 and TRBJ2-7, with 14 nucleotides matching TRBD2. After removal of 2 bases from V and 0 bases from J, the junction contained 6 bases not matched to a gene. Germline assignment: CDR1 SGHVS and CDR2 FQNEAQ. CDR3 size: 18 residues.

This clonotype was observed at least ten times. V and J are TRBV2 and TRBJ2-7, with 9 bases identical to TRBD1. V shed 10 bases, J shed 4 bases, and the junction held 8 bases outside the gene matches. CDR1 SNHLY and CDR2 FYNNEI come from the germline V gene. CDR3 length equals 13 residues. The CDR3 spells CATLGDRVYEQYF. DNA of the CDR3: TGTGCCACACTGGGGGACAGGGTTTACGAGCAGTACTTC.

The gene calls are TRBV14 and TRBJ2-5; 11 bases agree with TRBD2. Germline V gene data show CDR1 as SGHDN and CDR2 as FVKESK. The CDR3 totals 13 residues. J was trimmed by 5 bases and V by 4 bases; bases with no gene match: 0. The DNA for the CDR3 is TGTGCCAGCAGCCGACTAGCGGGGGAGACCCAGTACTTC. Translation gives CASSRLAGETQYF. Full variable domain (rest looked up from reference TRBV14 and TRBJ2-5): EAGVTQFPSHSVIEKGQTVTLRCDPISGHDNLYWYRRVMGKEIKFLLHFVKESKQDESGMPNNRFLAERTGGTYSTLKVQPAELEDSGVYFCASSRLAGETQYFGPGTRLLVL.

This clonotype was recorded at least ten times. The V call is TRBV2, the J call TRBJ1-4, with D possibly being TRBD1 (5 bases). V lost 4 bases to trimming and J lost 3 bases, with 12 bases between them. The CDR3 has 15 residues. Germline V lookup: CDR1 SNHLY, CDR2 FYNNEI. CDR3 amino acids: CASSGGDSANEKLFF. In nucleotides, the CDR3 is TGTGCCAGCAGTGGAGGGGACTCAGCTAATGAAAAACTGTTTTTT.

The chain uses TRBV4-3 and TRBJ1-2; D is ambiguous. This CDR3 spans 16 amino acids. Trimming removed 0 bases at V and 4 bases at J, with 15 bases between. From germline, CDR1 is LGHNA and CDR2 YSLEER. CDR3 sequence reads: CASSQDHAGPPYGYTF. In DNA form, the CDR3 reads TGCGCCAGCAGCCAAGATCACGCCGGGCCACCCTATGGCTACACCTTC.